One and the same sample provided the 12 T cell receptor beta chains below, sequenced in a study of cytomegalovirus exposure and HLA in healthy donors (dated by TCRdb to the late 2010s). Preparation of the library involved the immunoSEQ multiplex PCR assay. For the multiplex PCR, a mixture combining 60 forward primers for TCR Vbeta segments and 13 reverse primers for TCR Jbeta segments was used. Not all clones reach the TCRdb copy of this immuneACCESS table, which keeps in-frame sequences only. Checked studies attribute under half of the gap to unresolved V genes and leave the rest unexplained. The sample table contains about 160,000 clones; only one count was recorded for roughly 79% of them. Over 8% of the sample is held by the ten biggest clonotypes. The sequenced sample was PBMCs. The receptors come from a man aged 18 to 29 in good health and CMV-seropositive.

Notes on this clone: Other DNA sequences in the same sample also yield this CDR3. This rearrangement joins TRBV9 to TRBJ1-2; D gene unclear. The CDR3 spans 11 residues. V was shortened by 3 bases and J by 6 bases, with 6 bases between the two germline ends. CDR1 is SGDLS and CDR2 is YYNGEE in the germline V gene. The DNA for the CDR3 is TGTGCCAGCAGCGCCTCTGATGGCTACACCTTC. Translation: CASSASDGYTF.

This clone was detected only a few times. Other DNA sequences in the sample encode the same CDR3. The rearrangement links TRBV28 to TRBJ2-1, with TRBD2 as a possible D gene (5 bases). The CDR3 loop spans 12 amino acids. V lost 5 bases, J lost 8 bases, and 10 bases lay in between. Germline V gene lookup returns CDR1 MDHEN and CDR2 SYDVKM. The CDR3: CASSPLRDEQFF. The DNA of the CDR3 is TGTGCCAGCAGTCCTTTGCGGGATGAGCAGTTCTTC.

V and J are TRBV7-6 and TRBJ2-2; weak D call: TRBD1 (6 bases). The V gene's germline CDR1 is SGHVS and CDR2 FNYEAQ. Trimming took off 5 bases at V and 0 bases at J, with 7 bases between the two ends. CDR3 length equals 14 residues. CDR3 coding DNA: TGTGCCAGCAGCGACAGGCCGAACACCGGGGAGCTGTTTTTT. Protein sequence: CASSDRPNTGELFF.

J is TRBJ2-5 and V is TRBV13; 14 bases align to TRBD2. The trim removed 4 bases at V and 11 bases at J, leaving 6 bases unmatched. CDR1 and CDR2 from the germline V gene are PRHDT and FYEKMQ (reference sequence). There are 14 residues in the CDR3. CDR3 nucleotides: TGTGCCAGCAGCTCACCGGGACTAGCGGGAGAGCAGTACTTC. Amino acids: CASSSPGLAGEQYF.

This clone was detected only once. This sequence joins TRBV11-2 and TRBJ1-3, with a weak D call TRBD1 (6 bases). From germline, CDR1 is SGHAT and CDR2 FQNNGV. V was pared by 7 bases and J by 3 bases, with 13 bases between. The CDR3 contains 14 residues. CDR3 sequence: CASNNREDGNTIYF. In DNA, the CDR3 is TGTGCCAGCAACAACAGGGAAGATGGAAACACCATATATTTT.

In this sample, this clone turned up a few times. This chain connects TRBV2 to TRBJ2-3, with D perhaps matching TRBD2 (6 bases). Per the germline V gene, CDR1 is SNHLY and CDR2 is FYNNEI. The length of the CDR3 is 14 residues. V was cut by 8 bases and J by 6 bases, with 18 bases left in between. The CDR3 DNA follows: TGTGCCAGCTCCGCGGGGATAGTAGGGGATACGCAGTATTTT. Residues: CASSAGIVGDTQYF. The full variable domain, rest sourced from reference TRBV2 and TRBJ2-3, is EPEVTQTPSHQVTQMGQEVILRCVPISNHLYFYWYRQILGQKVEFLVSFYNNEISEKSEIFDDQFSVERPDGSNFTLKIRSTKLEDSAMYFCASSAGIVGDTQYFGPGTRLTVL.

The V gene is TRBV7-9, the J gene TRBJ2-7; maybe TRBD2 (5 bases). Trimming shortened V by 4 bases and J by 2 bases, and 9 bases separated the two germline ends. CDR1 SEHNR and CDR2 FQNEAQ come from the germline V gene (reference sequence). This CDR3 has 13 residues. CDR3 DNA: TGTGCCAGCAGCTCGGGAAGCACCTACGAGCAGTACTTC. Protein sequence: CASSSGSTYEQYF.

This clone came up a few times. This chain links TRBV19 with TRBJ2-7, with a possible D match to TRBD2 (6 bases). Per the germline V gene, CDR1 is LNHDA and CDR2 is SQIVND (reference sequence). This CDR3 is 15 amino acids long. The V and J ends lost 6 bases and 7 bases respectively, with 22 bases between them. Here the CDR3 DNA reads TGTGCCAGTAGCCCCACTAGCTTTGGGGACGGTGAGCAGTACTTC. It encodes CASSPTSFGDGEQYF.

The table lists this clone with a few counts. The V call is TRBV6-1, the J call TRBJ2-6; D may be TRBD2 (6 bases). This CDR3 has 15 amino acids. V dropped 8 bases and J dropped 4 bases, with 15 bases sitting between them. The V gene's germline CDR1 is MNHNS and CDR2 SASEGT. CDR3 protein: CASGKGGLGANVLTF. The DNA of the CDR3 is TGTGCCAGCGGAAAAGGAGGACTAGGGGCCAACGTCCTGACTTTC.

J is TRBJ2-5 and V is TRBV18, with 9 bases matching TRBD1. After removal of 0 bases from V and 7 bases from J, the junction contained 9 bases not matched to a gene. The CDR3 sequence is 16 residues long. The germline V gene encodes CDR1 KGHSH and CDR2 LQKENI. This CDR3 reads CASSPPGQGTKMTQYF. The CDR3 coding sequence is TGTGCCAGCTCACCACCGGGACAGGGCACCAAGATGACCCAGTACTTC.

This clone was seen just once. V usage is TRBV5-1 and J usage is TRBJ1-3; tentatively, D is TRBD1 (6 bases). The CDR3 has 14 residues. Germline lookup yields CDR1 SGHRS and CDR2 YFSETQ. V gave up 4 bases and J gave up 0 bases, with 8 bases separating them. In DNA form, the CDR3 reads TGCGCCAGCAGCCCAGGGGCCTCTGGAAACACCATATATTTT. This encodes CASSPGASGNTIYF.

This clone has more than one count but fewer than ten. V is TRBV9 and J is TRBJ1-1, with a tentative D call TRBD1 (5 bases). The V gene's germline CDR1 is SGDLS and CDR2 YYNGEE. The CDR3 runs 12 residues. Trimming pared 3 bases from V and 5 bases from J, leaving 8 bases between. CDR3 bases: TGTGCCAGCAGCGGACAGACGACTGAAGCTTTCTTT. This translates into CASSGQTTEAFF.